This paragraph reports one T cell receptor beta chain. Antigen unknown. This entry comes from a study of monozygotic twins with inflammatory bowel disease. Study results and caveats: Healthy co-twins had higher TCRbeta inverse Simpson diversity than their IBD twins.

The TCR libraries each used total RNA (around 3,800 ng per library). UMIs containing a 6-nucleotide sample barcode were added via template switching. Reanalyzing the 5' RACE reads, TCRdb keeps one entry per CDR3 protein, without DNA. The table lists 110,000 to 150,000 distinct CDR3 sequences. The CDR3 spans 12 residues. The germline V gene encodes CDR1 SGDLS and CDR2 YYNGEE. Sequenced sample: blood. The chain carries TRBV9 and TRBJ2-5. The origin of this receptor is a human donor with ulcerative colitis or Crohn's disease, or a healthy co-twin of an affected twin (not recorded which). CDR3 in amino acids: CASSGEGETQYF. Variable domain in full (rest from reference TRBV9 and TRBJ2-5): DSGVTQTPKHLITATGQRVTLRCSPRSGDLSVYWYQQSLDQGLQFLIQYYNGEERAKGNILERFSAQQFPDLHSELNLSSLELGDSALYFCASSGEGETQYFGPGTRLLVL.